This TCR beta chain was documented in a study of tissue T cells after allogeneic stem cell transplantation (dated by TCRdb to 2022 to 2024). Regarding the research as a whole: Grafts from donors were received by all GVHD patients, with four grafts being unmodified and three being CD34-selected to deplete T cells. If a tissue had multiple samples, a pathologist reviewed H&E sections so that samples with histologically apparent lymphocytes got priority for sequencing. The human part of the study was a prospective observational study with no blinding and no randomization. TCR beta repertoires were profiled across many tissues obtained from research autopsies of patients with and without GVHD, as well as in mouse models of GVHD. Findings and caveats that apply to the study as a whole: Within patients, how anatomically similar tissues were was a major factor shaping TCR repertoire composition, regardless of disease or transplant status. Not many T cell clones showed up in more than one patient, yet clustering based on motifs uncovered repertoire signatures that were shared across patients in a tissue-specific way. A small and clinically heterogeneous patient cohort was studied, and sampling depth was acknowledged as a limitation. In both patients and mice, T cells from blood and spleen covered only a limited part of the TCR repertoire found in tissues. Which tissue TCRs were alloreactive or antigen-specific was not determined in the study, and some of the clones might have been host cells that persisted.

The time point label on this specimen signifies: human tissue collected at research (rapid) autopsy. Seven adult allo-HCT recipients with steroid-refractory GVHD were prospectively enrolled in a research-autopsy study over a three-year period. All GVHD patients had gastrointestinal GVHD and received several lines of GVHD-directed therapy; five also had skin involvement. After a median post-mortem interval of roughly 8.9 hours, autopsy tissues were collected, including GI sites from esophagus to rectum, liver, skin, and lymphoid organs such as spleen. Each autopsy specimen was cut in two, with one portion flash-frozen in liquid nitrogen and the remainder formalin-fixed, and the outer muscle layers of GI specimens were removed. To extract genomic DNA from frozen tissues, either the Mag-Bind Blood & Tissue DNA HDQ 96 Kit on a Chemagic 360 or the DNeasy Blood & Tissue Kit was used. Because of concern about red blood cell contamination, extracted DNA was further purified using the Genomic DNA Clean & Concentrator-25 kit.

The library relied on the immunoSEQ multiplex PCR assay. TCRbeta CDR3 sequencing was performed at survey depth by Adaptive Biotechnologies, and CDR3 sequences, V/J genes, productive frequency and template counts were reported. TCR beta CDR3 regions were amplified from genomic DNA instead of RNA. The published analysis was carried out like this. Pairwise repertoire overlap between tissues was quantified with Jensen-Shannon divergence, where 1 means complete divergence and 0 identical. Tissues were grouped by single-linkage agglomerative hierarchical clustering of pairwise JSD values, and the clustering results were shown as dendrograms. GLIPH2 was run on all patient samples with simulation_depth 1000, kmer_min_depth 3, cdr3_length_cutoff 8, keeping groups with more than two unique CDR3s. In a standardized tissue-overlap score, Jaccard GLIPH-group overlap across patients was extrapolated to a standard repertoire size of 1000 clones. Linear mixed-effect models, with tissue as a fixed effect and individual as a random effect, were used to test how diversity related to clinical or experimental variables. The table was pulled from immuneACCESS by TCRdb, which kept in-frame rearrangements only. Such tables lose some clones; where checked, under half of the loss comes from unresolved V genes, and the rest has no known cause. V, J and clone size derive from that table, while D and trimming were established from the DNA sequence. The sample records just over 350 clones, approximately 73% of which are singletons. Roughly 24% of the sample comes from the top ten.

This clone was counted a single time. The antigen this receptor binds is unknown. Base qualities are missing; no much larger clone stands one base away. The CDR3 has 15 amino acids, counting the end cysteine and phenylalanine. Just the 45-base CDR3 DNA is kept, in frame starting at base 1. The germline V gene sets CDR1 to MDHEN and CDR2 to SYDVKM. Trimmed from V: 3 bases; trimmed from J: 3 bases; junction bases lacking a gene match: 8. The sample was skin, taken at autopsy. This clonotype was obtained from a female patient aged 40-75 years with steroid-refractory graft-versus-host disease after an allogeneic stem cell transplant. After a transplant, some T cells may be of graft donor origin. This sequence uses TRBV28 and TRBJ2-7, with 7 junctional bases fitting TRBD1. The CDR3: CASSFSGQRFYEQYF. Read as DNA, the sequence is TGTGCCAGCAGTTTCTCGGGACAGAGATTCTACGAGCAGTACTTC.